These 8 T cell receptor beta chains came from one sample sequenced in a study of shared clonotypes between healthy human individuals (dated by TCRdb to about 2020). Library creation used the immunoSEQ multiplex PCR assay. Here the immuneACCESS table is served through TCRdb, limited to in-frame sequences with V and J called. Missing clones are a known gap in these copies; in checked studies unresolved V genes cover under half, and the rest lacks a known reason. For this sample there are about 450,000 clones; around 79% appear just once. The ten top clones hold roughly an eighth of the sample. Input material: PBMCs. The receptors here all came from a middle-aged woman in good health. Some clones in this sample may be carry-over from other donors' samples.

This sequence joins TRBV30 and TRBJ2-1, with D tentatively TRBD2 (6 bases). Trimming cost V 3 bases and J 8 bases, with 8 bases left between them. Germline CDR1 and CDR2: GTSNPN and SVGIG (reference sequence). This CDR3 has 11 amino acids. The CDR3 nucleotides read TGTGCCTGGAGCGGGAGAGATGAGCAGTTCTTC. Translation: CAWSGRDEQFF.

This clone was picked up a small number of times. V is TRBV7-8 and J is TRBJ1-4; 9 bases are shared with TRBD1. This CDR3 comprises 15 residues. V lost 5 bases to trimming and J lost 7 bases; unmatched junction nucleotides: 8. Germline V gives CDR1 SGHVS, CDR2 FQNEAQ. In nucleotides, the CDR3 is TGTGCCAGCAGCGCAAGACAGGGGGGGATTGAAAAACTGTTTTTT. Translating gives CASSARQGGIEKLFF.

The chain links TRBV7-2 to TRBJ2-3; D gene ambiguous. This CDR3 region has 13 residues. Deletions cut 4 bases from V and 4 bases from J, with 9 bases between. From germline, CDR1 is SGHTA and CDR2 FQGNSA. CDR3 DNA sequence: TGTGCCAGCAGCTCCCGATCGGCAGATACGCAGTATTTT. Residues: CASSSRSADTQYF.

About this clone itself: Other DNA sequences from this sample encode an identical CDR3 as well. This chain connects TRBV9 to TRBJ1-2; possibly TRBD1 for D (6 bases). CDR1 and CDR2 from the germline V gene are SGDLS and YYNGEE. V gave up 2 bases and J gave up 3 bases, with 8 bases separating them. The CDR3 covers 13 residues. The CDR3 region is CASSVGGDYGYTF. The CDR3 coding sequence is TGTGCCAGCAGCGTCGGGGGCGACTATGGCTACACCTTC.

The chain has TRBV5-1 and TRBJ1-5, with D perhaps TRBD1 (6 bases). Germline lookup yields CDR1 SGHRS and CDR2 YFSETQ. Trimming left V 4 bases short and J 0 bases short, with 14 bases between. The CDR3 has 16 amino acids. CDR3 DNA: TGCGCCAGCAGCCCGACAGGACAATTTAGCAATCAGCCCCAGCATTTT. Its protein is CASSPTGQFSNQPQHF.

The V call is TRBV18, the J call TRBJ1-6, with 8 positions matching TRBD1. With 6 bases clipped from V and 5 bases from J, the junction kept 6 bases outside the gene matches. The CDR3 is 15 amino acids. From germline, CDR1 is KGHSH and CDR2 LQKENI. For the CDR3, the DNA is TGTGCCAGCTCCCGAGCGACAGGGGATAATTCACCCCTCCACTTT. This codes for CASSRATGDNSPLHF.

CDR3 sequence (DNA): TGTGCCAGTAGCGGACTAGCGGGGTCGGTTGACACAGATACGCAGTATTTT. It is translated as CASSGLAGSVDTDTQYF. The rearrangement uses TRBV19 and TRBJ2-3; 12 bases match TRBD2. Germline-derived CDR1 and CDR2 are LNHDA and SQIVND (reference sequence). J gave up 2 bases and V 6 bases, and 9 bases lay outside the gene matches. There are 17 residues in the CDR3.

The sample holds many counts of this clone. The same CDR3 also results from other DNA sequences found in this sample. This sequence joins TRBV27 and TRBJ2-7, with 7 bases aligning to TRBD2. The V segment lost 2 bases and the J segment 2 bases; nucleotides outside the gene matches: 9. Germline lookup yields CDR1 MNHEY and CDR2 SMNVEV (reference sequence). The CDR3 is 16 amino acids. The CDR3 reads CASSLRVGAGTYEQYF. For the CDR3, the DNA is TGTGCCAGCAGTTTACGGGTGGGAGCGGGGACCTACGAGCAGTACTTC.